A single sample gave rise to the 18 T cell receptor beta chains below, sequenced in a study of T cell repertoires in cytomegalovirus infection. TCRdb redid the calling of the reads with MiXCR, one entry per CDR3 protein. The sample contains 150,000 to 200,000 distinct CDR3 sequences, around 14% of which appear only once. Sample: PBMCs. These receptors were collected from a human donor in good health (CMV status not recorded). Some clones in this sample may be carry-over from other donors' samples.

This clonotype appeared many times. This chain connects TRBV14 to TRBJ1-2; a possible D gene is TRBD1 (5 bases). Per the germline V gene, CDR1 is SGHDN and CDR2 is FVKESK. The V and J ends lost 0 bases and 4 bases respectively, with 12 bases between them. The CDR3 length is 15 residues. CDR3 region: CASSQDLRGSYGYTF. The CDR3 coding sequence is TGTGCCAGCAGCCAAGATCTAAGGGGTAGCTATGGCTACACCTTC.

This clonotype is a singleton in its sample. One junction end disagrees with the germline gene, perhaps due to a read error. The rearrangement uses TRBV2 and TRBJ2-5, with D possibly being TRBD1 or TRBD2 (7 bases each). The length of the CDR3 is 14 residues. Germline V gives CDR1 SNHLY, CDR2 FYNNEI. DNA for the CDR3: TGTGCCAGCAGCGGCGACAGGGCGGGGGAGACCCATTACTTC. It yields the protein CASSGDRAGETHYF.

The V call is TRBV6-6, the J call TRBJ1-2; D ambiguous. Germline lookup yields CDR1 MNHNY and CDR2 SVGAGI (reference sequence). This CDR3 is built from 13 residues. Trimming stripped 6 bases from V and 8 bases from J, with 16 bases between. CDR3 nucleotide sequence: TGTGCCAGCAGGGGTTCATTGGGCCTGGGCTACACCTTC. Its translation is CASRGSLGLGYTF.

In its sample, this clonotype was seen many times. The chain has TRBV7-6 and TRBJ2-3, with TRBD1 identical over 8 bases. Germline assignment: CDR1 SGHVS and CDR2 FNYEAQ. The trim removed 4 bases at V and 8 bases at J, leaving 14 bases unmatched. The CDR3 is made up of 16 amino acids. Here the CDR3 DNA reads TGTGCCAGCAGCTCCGGAGGACAGGGAGGAATCGGTACGCAGTATTTT. It is translated as CASSSGGQGGIGTQYF.

The CDR3 sequence is CASSIQNKITEAFF. CDR3 bases: TGTGCCAGTAGTATACAAAATAAGATTACTGAAGCTTTCTTT. This sequence joins TRBV19 and TRBJ1-1, with D unresolved. CDR3 size: 14 residues. From germline, CDR1 is LNHDA and CDR2 SQIVND (reference sequence). V lost 2 bases to trimming and J lost 5 bases, with 12 bases between them.

This clonotype was observed a few times. V usage is TRBV18 and J usage is TRBJ2-1, with D unclear. Trimming cost V 1 base and J 4 bases, with 11 bases left between them. Per the germline V gene, CDR1 is KGHSH and CDR2 is LQKENI. CDR3 length: 15 residues. The CDR3 reads CASSPQTPYYNEQFF. Here the CDR3 DNA reads TGTGCCAGCTCACCACAAACACCGTATTACAATGAGCAGTTCTTC.

In regard to this clonotype: A much bigger clone sits one base away, suggesting this may be a read error. J is TRBJ1-1 and V is TRBV19; D remains ambiguous. From germline, CDR1 is LNHDA and CDR2 SQIVND (reference sequence). The CDR3 sequence is 16 residues long. The CDR3 DNA sequence: TGTGCCAGTAGTATTCCGGACCGATCCAAGAACACTGAAGCTTTATTT. Its translation is CASSIPDRSKNTEALF.

The genes are TRBV28 and TRBJ2-1; D assignment may be TRBD1 or TRBD2 (5 bases each). Germline CDR1 and CDR2: MDHEN and SYDVKM. Trimming took 3 bases from V and 6 from J, leaving 12 bases between them. There are 14 residues in the CDR3. In nucleotides, the CDR3 is TGTGCCAGCAGTTTTAGAGGGGAGATCAATGAGCAGTTCTTC. Translation gives CASSFRGEINEQFF. The whole variable domain, filled in from reference TRBV28 and TRBJ2-1, reads DVKVTQSSRYLVKRTGEKVFLECVQDMDHENMFWYRQDPGLGLRLIYFSYDVKMKEKGDIPEGYSVSREKKERFSLILESASTNQTSMYLCASSFRGEINEQFFGPGTRLTVL.

The chain is built from TRBV7-9 and TRBJ1-1, with 9 bases identical to TRBD1. From germline, CDR1 is SEHNR and CDR2 FQNEAQ (reference sequence). The junction had 5 bases not matched to a gene; V was cut back by 2 bases and J by 4 bases. CDR3 length: 15 amino acids. CDR3 protein: CASSLPTGGGTEAFF. The DNA for the CDR3 is TGTGCCAGCAGCTTACCGACAGGGGGAGGCACTGAAGCTTTCTTT. The whole variable domain, filled in from reference TRBV7-9 and TRBJ1-1, reads DTGVSQNPRHKITKRGQNVTFRCDPISEHNRLYWYRQTLGQGPEFLTYFQNEAQLEKSRLLSDRFSAERPKGSFSTLEIQRTEQGDSAMYLCASSLPTGGGTEAFFGQGTRLTVV.

This clonotype was seen at least ten times. CDR3 residues: CASSLGDRVGPEAFF. The CDR3 nucleotides are TGTGCCAGCAGCTTAGGGGACAGGGTTGGGCCTGAAGCTTTCTTT. J is TRBJ1-1 and V is TRBV7-9; TRBD1 aligns across 9 bases. The V gene's germline CDR1 is SEHNR and CDR2 FQNEAQ (reference sequence). This CDR3 has 15 residues. V gave up 1 base and J gave up 6 bases; unmatched junction bases: 6.

This clonotype was observed many times. The CDR3 here is CASSLTGAGTDTQYF. The CDR3, as DNA: TGTGCCAGCAGCTTAACGGGGGCGGGCACAGATACGCAGTATTTT. The chain couples TRBV7-6 to TRBJ2-3; D might be TRBD1 or TRBD2, each matching 6 bases. Germline V gene sequence: CDR1 SGHVS, CDR2 FNYEAQ. This CDR3 spans 15 amino acids. The V gene lost 2 bases and the J gene lost 1 base, with 10 bases spanning the gap.

This clonotype was seen only a few times. This chain joins TRBV7-9 and TRBJ1-1; D is uncertain. The CDR3 has 14 amino acids. Germline V gene data show CDR1 as SEHNR and CDR2 as FQNEAQ (reference sequence). V was cut by 0 bases and J by 4 bases, with 9 bases left in between. In nucleotides, the CDR3 is TGTGCCAGCAGCTTAGCGTCCGGGATCACTGAAGCTTTCTTT. Its translation: CASSLASGITEAFF.

This clonotype came up many times. The chain couples TRBV29-1 to TRBJ1-1; unclear D gene. The CDR3 covers 15 residues. V gave up 4 bases and J gave up 0 bases, with 15 bases separating them. CDR1 is SQVTM, CDR2 ANQGSEA, per germline. The CDR3 protein is CSVGARGGMNTEAFF. CDR3 coding DNA: TGCAGCGTTGGGGCCCGGGGAGGAATGAACACTGAAGCTTTCTTT.

V and J are TRBV29-1 and TRBJ1-5; D gene ambiguous. The CDR3 extends over 15 amino acids. Germline values: CDR1 SQVTM, CDR2 ANQGSEA. V shed 4 bases and J shed 2 bases, with 15 bases lying between them. The CDR3 sequence is CSVVEGRSGNQPQHF. CDR3 nucleotides: TGCAGCGTTGTTGAAGGGCGCAGCGGCAATCAGCCCCAGCATTTT.

This clonotype has ten or more counts. The V gene is TRBV7-3, the J gene TRBJ2-2, with TRBD2 as a possible D gene (6 bases). This CDR3 comprises 13 residues. Between the trimmed V and J ends, which lost 5 bases and 3 bases, there was a span of 7 bases. Germline V gene data show CDR1 as SGHTA and CDR2 as FQGTGA. CDR3: CASSRDYTGELFF. CDR3 nucleotide sequence: TGTGCCAGCAGCCGGGACTACACCGGGGAGCTGTTTTTT.

This clonotype was detected a few times. This chain connects TRBV29-1 to TRBJ2-5, with TRBD1 as a possible D gene (5 bases). The CDR3 covers 13 residues. The germline gives CDR1 SQVTM, CDR2 ANQGSEA. V was shortened by 3 bases and J by 2 bases, with 10 bases between the two germline ends. CDR3 region: CSVDRGIQETQYF. In DNA form, the CDR3 reads TGCAGCGTTGATAGGGGAATTCAAGAGACCCAGTACTTC.

This clonotype was found many times. The chain carries TRBV7-9 and TRBJ1-4; D unclear. This CDR3 is built from 16 residues. Germline V gene lookup returns CDR1 SEHNR and CDR2 FQNEAQ (reference sequence). Trimming took 4 bases from V and 5 from J, leaving 17 bases between them. Written as DNA, the CDR3 is TGTGCCAGCAGCTCCCAAATGGGAGGTTCAAATGAAAAACTGTTTTTT. This sequence encodes CASSSQMGGSNEKLFF.

This clonotype was found a few times. The chain is built from TRBV7-2 and TRBJ2-7; TRBD2 matches 15 bases. Germline trimming cut 5 bases from V and 7 bases from J; bases unmatched to any gene: 6. CDR1 SGHTA and CDR2 FQGNSA come from the germline V gene. The CDR3 runs to 15 residues. The DNA of the CDR3 is TGTGCCAGCAGCCCGGGACTAGCGGGAGGTAAAGAGCAGTACTTC. Translation gives CASSPGLAGGKEQYF.